This T cell receptor beta chain was identified during a study of Graves' ophthalmopathy and Graves' hyperthyroidism (dated by TCRdb to the late 2010s). Context from the whole study: Hyperthyroidism was considered stable if no progression to ophthalmopathy occurred within 18 months of follow-up. To tell Graves' ophthalmopathy apart from Graves' hyperthyroidism, and to predict which patients would progress to ophthalmopathy, the study relied on TCR beta repertoire signatures. In total, approximately 140 blood samples were TCR-sequenced: 40 to 45 ophthalmopathy, roughly 77 hyperthyroidism and some 17 hyperthyroidism-to-ophthalmopathy patients. To explore V-J signatures that distinguish ophthalmopathy from hyperthyroidism, a discovery set of about a hundred patients was enrolled, made up of about 40 with ophthalmopathy and around 57 with stable hyperthyroidism. For independent validation, a separate cohort was made up of about 18 hyperthyroidism patients plus 17 patients who later progressed from hyperthyroidism to ophthalmopathy. In several hyperthyroidism patients, the T-cell repertoires found in thyroid tissue were compared with those found in blood. Following sampling, methimazole starting at 30 mg daily was administered to hyperthyroidism patients, and high-dose intravenous methylprednisolone was administered to ophthalmopathy patients.

The hyperthyroidism patients were 18 to 65 years old and newly diagnosed, with a disease duration of less than 2 months. Patients with other autoimmune diseases, uncontrolled infections, pregnancy or lactation were excluded from the study. Diagnosis was based on clinical symptoms, serum thyroxine, TRAb, thyroid ultrasound and orbital computed tomography. Total RNA was extracted with Trizol reagent and quality-checked on an Agilent 2100 Bioanalyzer. From the cysteine up to the phenylalanine, the CDR3 has a length of 14 residues. The entry retains the CDR3 DNA only, 42 bases that are in frame from base 1. Trimmed from V: 5 bases; trimmed from J: 5 bases; junction bases lacking a gene match: 5. Sequences MGHDK (CDR1) and SYGVNS (CDR2) are obtained from the germline V gene. For repertoire sequencing, the TCR beta CDR3 regions were amplified from RNA transcripts. The first round of RT-PCR was done with HTBI primers and the Qiagen OneStep RT-PCR kit, and was followed by a second round of multiplex PCR, then size selection and purification. Sequencing of the libraries was carried out on an Illumina HiSeq2000 in paired-end mode with 100 bp reads. Concerning the study's data processing: Reads were processed with SOAPnuke, discarding reads with adapters, uncalled bases, mean Phred below 15, or no exact constant-primer or identifier match. COPE v1.2.5 was used to merge the high-quality paired reads. Unique nucleotide sequences were defined as clonotypes and aligned to IMGT TRB V, D and J references using MiTCR v1.1. Analysis was restricted to V-J combinations with a frequency above 0.0001, which covered about 99% of repertoires. For each V-J combination, a TCR clonal expansion and chaos score was defined as the ratio of F50 clonal expansion to chaos observed in the TCRdist matrix. Features were reduced by Welch's t-statistics and random forest to around 14 V-J combinations, which fed a naive Bayes classifier. Thyroid-blood repertoire similarity was quantified with the Morisita-Horn index. In-frame beta chains were kept once TCRdb had trimmed the public reads at Q25 with fastp and called clones with MiXCR. All rows with the same CDR3 protein become a single entry with the most common DNA and genes. The V and J calls come from TCRdb's annotation, not from the publication. This sample lists around 1.1 million distinct CDR3 sequences; 35% to 45% were detected once. The ten top clones hold around 10% of the sample.

Study-wide findings and limitations: In cross-validation, the 13-signature model distinguished ophthalmopathy from stable hyperthyroidism with approximately 90% sensitivity and nearly 82% specificity, and in the test set the corresponding values were about 80% and 75%. Sample size was not predetermined statistically, and investigators were not blinded to group allocation. In validation, the model predicted ophthalmopathy progression with 70.59% sensitivity and around 72% specificity; roughly 11 predicted patients were CT-confirmed with GO in a median of approximately 6.2 months. Among expanded thyroid clonotypes with frequency above 0.001, most also showed up in blood, which suggests that blood repertoires may reflect the thyroid immune response.

With respect to this clonotype: Which antigen it targets is not known. No much larger clone is present one base from it, and per-base qualities are unavailable.

The chain was built from TRBV25-1 and TRBJ1-5, with TRBD1 matching 8 junction bases. The source material was peripheral blood or thyroid tissue (not recorded which). The clonotype originates from an adult man with Graves' hyperthyroidism. CDR3 loop: CASSTPGQDQPQHF. The DNA is TGTGCCAGCAGTACTCCGGGACAGGATCAGCCCCAGCATTTT.